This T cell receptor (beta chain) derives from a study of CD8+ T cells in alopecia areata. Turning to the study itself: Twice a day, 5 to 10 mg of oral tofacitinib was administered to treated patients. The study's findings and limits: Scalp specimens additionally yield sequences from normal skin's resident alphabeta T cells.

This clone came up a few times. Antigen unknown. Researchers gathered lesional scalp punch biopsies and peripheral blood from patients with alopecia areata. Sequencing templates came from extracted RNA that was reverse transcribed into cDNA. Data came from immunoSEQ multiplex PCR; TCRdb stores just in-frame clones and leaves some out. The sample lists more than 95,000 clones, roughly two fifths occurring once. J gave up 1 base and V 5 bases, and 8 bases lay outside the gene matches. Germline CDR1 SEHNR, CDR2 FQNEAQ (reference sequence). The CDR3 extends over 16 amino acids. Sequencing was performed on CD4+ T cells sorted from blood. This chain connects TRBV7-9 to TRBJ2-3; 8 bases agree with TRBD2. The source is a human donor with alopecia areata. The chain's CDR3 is CASSLRSGSRTDTQYF. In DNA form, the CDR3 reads TGTGCCAGCAGCCTCCGCAGCGGGAGCCGCACAGATACGCAGTATTTT.